This T cell receptor (beta chain) was obtained from a study of kidney transplant recipient with SARS-CoV-2 infection. This clonotype was seen repeatedly, ten times or more. Each CDR3 protein gets one entry after TCRdb re-called the reads with MiXCR. Counted here are some 220,000 distinct CDR3 sequences, more than 25% occurring once; the ten biggest clones make up roughly 7.3%. The CDR3 consists of 13 residues. Trimming stripped 7 bases from V and 2 bases from J, with 9 bases between. V usage is TRBV12-3 or TRBV12-4 and J usage is TRBJ1-5; no firm D call. This sample comprised a blood sample, obtained at baseline and on day 111 from a kidney transplant recipient. This clonotype was obtained from a male patient between 25 and 39 years old who had COVID-19 and was a kidney transplant recipient. Some of these T cells may belong to the graft donor. The CDR3 DNA is TGTGCCAGCAAAACCCAGGGCAATCAGCCCCAGCATTTT. Translation: CASKTQGNQPQHF.